Listed here are 21 T cell receptor beta chains from one sample, sequenced in a study of CD8 T cells in ankylosing spondylitis. Findings and caveats of the study: It appeared that ankylosing spondylitis blood was characterized by a TCR beta motif of about eight highly homologous variants.

These receptors are not linked to any known antigen. From the 5' RACE reads, TCRdb called clonotypes with MiXCR, one entry per CDR3 protein. The sample consists of about 750,000 distinct CDR3 sequences, roughly 19% of them appearing once. The sample comprised blood, either unsorted or a sorted T cell fraction (not recorded which). These TCRs come from a male donor with ankylosing spondylitis.

This clonotype was observed a handful of times. The rearrangement joins TRBV12-3 or TRBV12-4 to TRBJ1-4; 8 bases are shared with TRBD1. V trimming: 2 bases; J trimming: 8 bases; junction bases outside the gene matches: 10. The CDR3 is 16 residues long. The CDR3 DNA is TGTGCCAGCAGTTTACCCCTTGGACAGGGTTGGGAAAAACTGTTTTTT. Residues: CASSLPLGQGWEKLFF.

The chain combines TRBV4-1 with TRBJ1-5, with D possibly being TRBD1 (5 bases). Germline CDR1 is MGHRA and CDR2 is YSYEKL. The CDR3 is made up of 16 amino acids. V gave up 0 bases and J gave up 5 bases, with 14 bases separating them. CDR3 nucleotide sequence: TGCGCCAGCAGCCAAGAATCGTTGGGGGAGTATCAGCCCCAGCATTTT. Residues: CASSQESLGEYQPQHF.

This clonotype was found a few times. The chain recombines TRBV19 with TRBJ2-2, with 13 bases fitting TRBD2. Unmatched junction bases numbered 2, after V lost 3 bases and J lost 1 base. Germline CDR1 and CDR2: LNHDA and SQIVND (reference sequence). The CDR3 has 17 amino acids. This CDR3 is CASSIGLAGENTGELFF. The CDR3 nucleotides read TGTGCCAGTAGTATCGGACTAGCGGGGGAGAACACCGGGGAGCTGTTTTTT.

In its sample, this clonotype was seen a few times. V usage is TRBV6-5 and J usage is TRBJ2-5; tentatively, D is TRBD1 (5 bases). Germline V gene lookup returns CDR1 MNHEY and CDR2 SVGAGI. V was shortened by 0 bases and J by 5 bases, with 10 bases between the two germline ends. The CDR3 covers 14 residues. CDR3 in amino acids: CASSYSGVGETQYF. The DNA for the CDR3 is TGTGCCAGCAGTTACTCAGGGGTGGGGGAGACCCAGTACTTC.

The sample holds a few counts of this clonotype. This chain links TRBV28 with TRBJ2-7, with a tentative D call TRBD2 (6 bases). The CDR3 contains 16 residues. Germline V gene data show CDR1 as MDHEN and CDR2 as SYDVKM. V was trimmed by 5 bases and J by 3 bases, leaving 20 bases between them. The chain's CDR3 is CASSPTWGLHSYEQYF. The CDR3 bases are TGTGCCAGCAGTCCAACCTGGGGACTCCATAGCTACGAGCAGTACTTC. Filled out from reference TRBV28 and TRBJ2-7, the complete variable domain reads DVKVTQSSRYLVKRTGEKVFLECVQDMDHENMFWYRQDPGLGLRLIYFSYDVKMKEKGDIPEGYSVSREKKERFSLILESASTNQTSMYLCASSPTWGLHSYEQYFGPGTRLTVT.

The chain joins TRBV6-2 or TRBV6-3 to TRBJ2-1, with D maybe TRBD1 (7 bases). Trimming took off 6 bases at V and 8 bases at J, with 20 bases between the two ends. Germline CDR1 and CDR2: MNHEY and SVGEGT. The CDR3 contains 15 residues. CDR3 in DNA: TGTGCCAGCAGCCAGGGGGGACTGGGGGTCCATGAGCAGTTCTTC. It yields the protein CASSQGGLGVHEQFF.

The chain links TRBV5-5 to TRBJ2-7; no definite D call. Trimming removed 7 bases at V and 3 bases at J, with 17 bases between. The CDR3 runs to 14 residues. CDR1 and CDR2 (germline): SGHKS, YYEKEE (reference sequence). Here the CDR3 DNA reads TGTGCCAGCGGCGTTGGGGTAACGGTCTACGAGCAGTACTTC. It translates to CASGVGVTVYEQYF.

In this sample, this clonotype turned up many times. The V call is TRBV29-1, the J call TRBJ2-3; 11 nucleotides match TRBD1. J lost 3 bases, V lost 7 bases, and 3 bases had no gene match. Germline V lookup: CDR1 SQVTM, CDR2 ANQGSEA. CDR3 size: 13 residues. CDR3 coding DNA: TGCAGCGCTCGGGACAGGGGGACAGATACGCAGTATTTT. As protein: CSARDRGTDTQYF.

The rearrangement joins TRBV28 to TRBJ1-4, with D possibly matching TRBD1 (5 bases). The CDR3 contains 13 residues. The V end lost 6 bases, the J end lost 8 bases, and 13 bases lay between the germline ends. CDR1 is MDHEN and CDR2 is SYDVKM in the germline V gene. CDR3 in DNA: TGTGCCAGCAGGGTCGGGGCCAGGGAAAAACTGTTTTTT. This translates into CASRVGAREKLFF.

The chain joins TRBV12-3 or TRBV12-4 to TRBJ1-4; 7 nucleotides match TRBD1. The CDR3 length is 15 residues. Germline trimming cut 5 bases from V and 7 bases from J; bases unmatched to any gene: 10. This chain's CDR3 is CASSAHRGTGEKLFF. CDR3 nucleotide sequence: TGTGCCAGCAGTGCTCACAGGGGAACGGGTGAAAAACTGTTTTTT.

A few counts support this clonotype. This sequence joins TRBV20-1 and TRBJ1-4; 8 bases fit TRBD1. The CDR3 has 14 residues. J was trimmed by 7 bases and V by 0 bases; bases with no gene match: 4. Germline V CDR1 and CDR2: DFQATT, SNEGSKA (reference sequence). The CDR3 here is CSAREQGVPEKLFF. The CDR3 DNA sequence: TGCAGTGCTAGAGAACAGGGGGTCCCTGAAAAACTGTTTTTT.

The chain employs TRBV4-1 and TRBJ1-2, with D perhaps matching TRBD1 (6 bases). The V end lost 3 bases, the J end lost 3 bases, and 11 bases lay between the germline ends. The CDR3 is 14 amino acids. The germline CDR1 and CDR2 sequences are MGHRA and YSYEKL. CDR3 bases: TGCGCCAGCAGCCAGGGGGGGGCCGACTATGGCTACACCTTC. Its translation: CASSQGGADYGYTF.

This clonotype was seen only a few times. This chain connects TRBV4-2 to TRBJ1-3, with a tentative D call TRBD1 (5 bases). V lost 2 bases and J lost 2, with 19 bases in between. This CDR3 has 18 amino acids. Germline CDR1 reads LGHNA; CDR2 reads YNFKEQ. The CDR3 loop reads CASSQRTDSYKTGNTIYF. The CDR3 bases are TGTGCCAGCAGCCAAAGAACCGACAGTTATAAGACTGGAAACACCATATATTTT.

This clonotype was picked up one time. V usage is TRBV7-8 and J usage is TRBJ2-1; 11 nucleotides agree with TRBD2. Germline V lookup: CDR1 SGHVS, CDR2 FQNEAQ. The trim removed 1 base at V and 6 bases at J, leaving 14 bases unmatched. This CDR3 region has 19 residues. The CDR3 loop is CASSLGFGPSGGIVNEQFF. The CDR3 DNA reads as TGTGCCAGCAGCTTAGGATTTGGGCCTAGCGGGGGGATTGTCAATGAGCAGTTCTTC.

The V and J genes are TRBV5-1 and TRBJ1-5; D is undetermined. Trimming took 0 bases from V and 4 from J, leaving 8 bases between them. The CDR3 covers 14 residues. Germline V lookup: CDR1 SGHRS, CDR2 YFSETQ. The CDR3 DNA is TGCGCCAGCAGCTTGGATATAGGGAATCAGCCCCAGCATTTT. It codes for CASSLDIGNQPQHF.

This clonotype has more than one count but fewer than ten. The chain carries TRBV6-1 and TRBJ1-5, with TRBD1 as a possible D gene (5 bases). Trimming took off 2 bases at V and 0 bases at J, with 14 bases between the two ends. Germline V gene sequence: CDR1 MNHNS, CDR2 SASEGT. There are 17 residues in the CDR3. Here the CDR3 DNA reads TGTGCCAGCAGTGAACCCACAGGTGCCTATAGCAATCAGCCCCAGCATTTT. It specifies CASSEPTGAYSNQPQHF.

Written as DNA, the CDR3 is TGCGCCAGCAGCCAAGATCGGACAGCTAATTCACCCCTCCACTTT. Translating it yields CASSQDRTANSPLHF. This chain connects TRBV4-3 to TRBJ1-6, with D tentatively TRBD1 (6 bases). This CDR3 is built from 15 residues. Germline-derived CDR1 and CDR2 are LGHNA and YSLEER. V was cut by 0 bases and J by 6 bases, with 9 bases left in between.

The chain recombines TRBV5-1 with TRBJ1-4; D call uncertain. Germline V CDR1 and CDR2: SGHRS, YFSETQ. This CDR3 spans 17 amino acids. V was cut by 0 bases and J by 0 bases, with 12 bases left in between. The CDR3 here is CASSLAAGLATNEKLFF. The CDR3 DNA reads as TGCGCCAGCAGCTTGGCCGCCGGATTAGCAACTAATGAAAAACTGTTTTTT.

The table lists this clonotype with a few counts. The chain joins TRBV7-9 to TRBJ2-1; 8 bases are a match to TRBD1. CDR3 length equals 13 residues. Trimming at V came to 6 bases and at J to 8 bases, leaving 6 bases not matched to a gene. Per the germline V gene, CDR1 is SEHNR and CDR2 is FQNEAQ (reference sequence). The chain's CDR3 is CASSLKTGDEQFF. The CDR3 DNA follows: TGTGCCAGCAGTCTAAAGACAGGGGATGAGCAGTTCTTC. Full variable domain (missing parts from reference TRBV7-9 and TRBJ2-1): DTGVSQNPRHKITKRGQNVTFRCDPISEHNRLYWYRQTLGQGPEFLTYFQNEAQLEKSRLLSDRFSAERPKGSFSTLEIQRTEQGDSAMYLCASSLKTGDEQFFGPGTRLTVL.

The chain links TRBV7-2 to TRBJ2-3, with 8 bases identical to TRBD2. V dropped 5 bases and J dropped 0; count of bases not matched to a gene: 4. Looked up from germline, CDR1 is SGHTA and CDR2 is FQGNSA. The CDR3 has 15 amino acids. CDR3 residues: CASSATGGSTDTQYF. The CDR3 coding sequence is TGTGCCAGCAGCGCCACGGGGGGGAGCACAGATACGCAGTATTTT.

For the CDR3, the DNA is TGTGCCAGCAGCTCCCGCGGGACACGAACTAGCACAGATACGCAGTATTTT. It specifies CASSSRGTRTSTDTQYF. This chain uses TRBV11-2 with TRBJ2-3; either TRBD1 or TRBD2 may fit D (6 bases each). The germline gives CDR1 SGHAT, CDR2 FQNNGV. This CDR3 has 17 amino acids. Trimming removed 4 bases from V and 0 bases from J, with 17 bases in between.